These T cell receptor beta chains were read from a single sample in a study of blood T cell repertoires in COVID-19. The table came from immunoSEQ multiplex PCR; TCRdb's copy has only in-frame clones and leaves some out. The data contain 250,000 to 350,000 clones, around 90% of them singletons. Material: PBMCs or T cells enriched from blood (not recorded which). The source of these receptors is a man in his sixties who had recovered from COVID-19. The CDR3 runs from the conserved cysteine through the conserved F or W. D genes are given only for firm matches. Part of the rows lack a size; the others show once, few, many or a class for expanded clones.

>.|.|TRBJ1-1|TRBV20-1
TGCAGTGCGGCAAAATACACTGAAGCTTTCTTT
CSAAKYTEAFF
>TRBD2|.|TRBJ2-3|TRBV24-1
TGTGCCACCAGTGAGAGAGCGGGGAACACAGATACGCAGTATTTT
CATSERAGNTDTQYF
>TRBD2|few|TRBJ2-5|TRBV9
TGTGCCAGCAGCCCGACTAGCGCCTTTGGGGAGACCCAGTACTTC
CASSPTSAFGETQYF
>.|.|TRBJ1-3|TRBV6-5
TGTGCCAGCAGTTACGTCCCAGGCTCTGGAAACACCATATATTTT
CASSYVPGSGNTIYF
>TRBD1|.|TRBJ1-6|TRBV4-3
TGCGCCAGCAGCCTCCTGACAGGGACCGGGGGTTCACCCCTCCACTTT
CASSLLTGTGGSPLHF
>TRBD1|.|TRBJ1-4|TRBV11-2
TGTGCCAGCAGCCAACACAGGGGGAGGGCTAATGAAAAACTGTTTTTT
CASSQHRGRANEKLFF
>.|.|TRBJ1-6|TRBV6-5
TGTGCCAGCAGGGGGGGGGTCTATAATTCACCCCTCCACTTT
CASRGGVYNSPLHF
>.|.|TRBJ2-1|TRBV6-5
TGTGCCAGCAGACGGTATCCGGTGGTTTACAATGAGCAGTTCTTC
CASRRYPVVYNEQFF
>TRBD1|.|TRBJ2-7|TRBV7-8
TGTGCCAGCAGCATCGGGACAGCCCTACGGAAGCAGTACTTC
CASSIGTALRKQYF
>TRBD1|.|TRBJ2-7|TRBV5-6
TGTGCCAGCAGCTTGAGGACAGGGGAATACGAGCAGTACTTC
CASSLRTGEYEQYF
>TRBD1|few|TRBJ2-2|TRBV7-8
TGTGCCAGCAGCTCCCGACCCGGGACAGGAAACACCGGGGAGCTGTTTTTT
CASSSRPGTGNTGELFF
>.|.|TRBJ2-1|TRBV2
TGTGCCAGCAGTGAATCCTTTGAGCAGTTCTTC
CASSESFEQFF
>TRBD1|once|TRBJ1-1|TRBV27
TGTGCCAGCAGGCCGGACAGGTTGGACACTGAAGCTTTCTTT
CASRPDRLDTEAFF
>TRBD1|.|TRBJ2-3|TRBV6-4
TGTGCCAGCAGTGGATCGGGACAGGGATCCGATACGCAGTATTTT
CASSGSGQGSDTQYF
>.|.|TRBJ2-7|TRBV5-5
TGTGCCAGCAGCTTGGATTACGAATTGGCACCCTACGAGCAGTACTTC
CASSLDYELAPYEQYF
>.|.|TRBJ2-3|TRBV5-4
TGTGCCAGCAGCTCCTCCGGGGGTAGAGGCACAGATACGCAGTATTTT
CASSSSGGRGTDTQYF
>TRBD1|.|TRBJ1-6|TRBV18
TGTGCCAGCTCATCGAGGACAGGGGATAATTCACCCCTCCACTTT
CASSSRTGDNSPLHF
>.|.|TRBJ2-3|TRBV7-9
TGTGCCAGCAGCTTAGTTGACGGACTAAGCACAGATACGCAGTATTTT
CASSLVDGLSTDTQYF
>.|.|TRBJ1-1|TRBV2
TGTGCCAGCGCCATCCAGGGGAACACTGAAGCTTTCTTT
CASAIQGNTEAFF
>.|.|TRBJ1-1|TRBV5-1
TGCGCCAGCAGTTTGGGCGCGGGCACAGCCGGCACTGAAGCTTTCTTT
CASSLGAGTAGTEAFF
>.|.|TRBJ2-2|TRBV7-8
TGTGCCAGCAGCTTAGCATTATTCCAGGGCGCCGGGGAGCTGTTTTTT
CASSLALFQGAGELFF
>.|.|TRBJ2-5|TRBV5-1
TGCGCCAGCAGCCGATGGGCAGCAGAGACCCAGTACTTC
CASSRWAAETQYF